The 26 T cell receptor beta chains reported below all come from one sample, sequenced in a study of beta chain features in type 1 diabetes. Of the isolated RNA, all was reverse transcribed, and so the sequenced material was expressed TCRB transcripts. TCRdb's table, derived via immunoSEQ multiplex PCR, lists solely in-frame clones and lacks some. The data hold almost 350,000 clones, with approximately 8% observed a single time. Sequencing was done on a sample of central memory CD4+ T cells from blood. The receptors originated from a woman in her late teens or twenties in good health.

There are a few counts of this clone. V gene TRBV5-6 combines with J gene TRBJ1-5; D ambiguous. Germline V gene lookup returns CDR1 SGHDT and CDR2 YYEEEE. CDR3 length: 15 amino acids. Trimming removed 1 base at V and 8 bases at J, with 16 bases between. CDR3 loop: CASSLNRAHWEPQHF. CDR3 nucleotides: TGTGCCAGCAGCTTGAACCGGGCCCACTGGGAGCCCCAGCATTTT. Drawing the rest from reference TRBV5-6 and TRBJ1-5, the complete variable domain is DAGVTQSPTHLIKTRGQQVTLRCSPKSGHDTVSWYQQALGQGPQFIFQYYEEEERQRGNFPDRFSGHQFPNYSSELNVNALLLGDSALYLCASSLNRAHWEPQHFGDGTRLSIL.

This clone has a handful of counts. V and J are TRBV23-1 and TRBJ2-7; 14 bases align to TRBD2. Being an ORF, TRBV23-1 has a function that is uncertain. This CDR3 has 17 residues. V gave up 10 bases and J gave up 3 bases; unmatched junction bases: 14. The CDR3 region is CATRGGTSGRLFYEQYF. CDR3 coding DNA: TGCGCCACGAGAGGCGGGACTAGCGGGAGACTGTTCTACGAGCAGTACTTC.

The CDR3: CASSYGQVLTYEQYF. In nucleotides, the CDR3 is TGTGCCAGCAGTTACGGGCAGGTCCTAACCTACGAGCAGTACTTC. The genes are TRBV6-5 and TRBJ2-7; D is unresolved. The CDR3 consists of 15 residues. V was clipped by 2 bases and J by 2 bases, with 13 bases between them. The germline V gene encodes CDR1 MNHEY and CDR2 SVGAGI.

V is TRBV4-2 and J is TRBJ2-2; 7 nucleotides align to TRBD1. Germline V gene lookup returns CDR1 LGHNA and CDR2 YNFKEQ. Trimming took 6 bases from V and 3 from J; bases not matched to a gene: 7. The CDR3 length is 15 residues. The CDR3 reads CASRMTGRYTGELFF. CDR3 coding DNA: TGTGCCAGCAGAATGACAGGGCGATACACCGGGGAGCTGTTTTTT.

This sequence joins TRBV7-6 and TRBJ2-2, with TRBD1 identical over 8 bases. Germline CDR1 and CDR2: SGHVS and FNYEAQ. CDR3 size: 15 residues. The V segment lost 6 bases and the J segment 1 base; nucleotides outside the gene matches: 4. The CDR3 spells CASRLTGENTGELFF. CDR3 in DNA: TGTGCCAGCAGGTTGACAGGGGAGAACACCGGGGAGCTGTTTTTT.

This clone appeared a few times. The gene calls are TRBV5-4 and TRBJ2-1; 8 bases agree with TRBD2. This CDR3 is 13 amino acids long. CDR1 and CDR2 (germline): SGHNT, YYREEE (reference sequence). Trimming at V came to 10 bases and at J to 3 bases, leaving 6 bases not matched to a gene. The CDR3, as DNA: TGTGCCTCCACTAGCGGTCACTACAATGAGCAGTTCTTC. Residues: CASTSGHYNEQFF. The full variable domain, completed using reference TRBV5-4 and TRBJ2-1, is ETGVTQSPTHLIKTRGQQVTLRCSSQSGHNTVSWYQQALGQGPQFIFQYYREEENGRGNFPPRFSGLQFPNYSSELNVNALELDDSALYLCASTSGHYNEQFFGPGTRLTVL.

This clone turned up a few times. The chain joins TRBV6-5 to TRBJ1-2; D might be TRBD1 (6 bases). Germline CDR1 and CDR2: MNHEY and SVGAGI. Trimming removed 5 bases from V and 2 bases from J, with 12 bases in between. The CDR3 covers 14 residues. The CDR3 sequence: CASSRGQRNYGYTF. CDR3 bases: TGTGCCAGCAGTAGAGGACAGCGAAACTATGGCTACACCTTC.

The chain links TRBV27 to TRBJ1-2, with D unclear. Germline V gene sequence: CDR1 MNHEY, CDR2 SMNVEV (reference sequence). The CDR3 extends over 13 amino acids. Trimming removed 3 bases at V and 4 bases at J, with 9 bases between. This CDR3 is CASSFRAAYGYTF. CDR3 nucleotide sequence: TGTGCCAGCAGTTTCCGGGCCGCCTATGGCTACACCTTC.

This clone has a handful of counts. The rearrangement uses TRBV6-5 and TRBJ2-7; no clear D. The CDR3 contains 11 residues. Germline V lookup: CDR1 MNHEY, CDR2 SVGAGI. V gave up 6 bases and J gave up 5 bases, with 8 bases separating them. CDR3 sequence: CASSGSDEQYF. The CDR3 region has the DNA TGTGCCAGCAGCGGGTCCGACGAGCAGTACTTC.

On this clone itself: With a much larger clone just one base away, this may be a read error. V and J are TRBV13 and TRBJ2-5; 14 bases map to TRBD2. The J segment lost 5 bases and the V segment lost 5 bases, leaving 4 bases of the junction unmatched. Germline lookup yields CDR1 PRHDT and CDR2 FYEKMQ (reference sequence). This CDR3 region has 15 residues. Written as DNA, the CDR3 is TGTGCCAGCAGCCCGGGACTAGCGGGAGTTGAGACCCAGTACTTC. Translation: CASSPGLAGVETQYF.

This sequence joins TRBV2 and TRBJ2-3; the match to TRBD2 covers 10 bases. J was trimmed by 4 bases and V by 8 bases; bases with no gene match: 6. The CDR3 is 14 amino acids. Germline loops: CDR1 SNHLY, CDR2 FYNNEI. The CDR3 DNA follows: TGTGCCAGCCTCAGCGGGAGGGTGTCAGATACGCAGTATTTT. Protein product: CASLSGRVSDTQYF.

Only a few counts were recorded for this clone. The genes are TRBV29-1 and TRBJ2-3; 7 nucleotides line up with TRBD2. Germline V gives CDR1 SQVTM, CDR2 ANQGSEA. The CDR3 totals 16 residues. V was pared by 3 bases and J by 4 bases, with 13 bases of the junction left unmatched. CDR3 loop: CSVEGRGGVRADTQYF. DNA for the CDR3: TGCAGCGTTGAGGGGAGGGGAGGAGTGAGGGCAGATACGCAGTATTTT.

The chain links TRBV9 to TRBJ2-2, with D perhaps matching TRBD2 (5 bases). The CDR3 extends over 15 amino acids. Germline V gene data show CDR1 as SGDLS and CDR2 as YYNGEE. The germline V and J ends were trimmed by 5 bases and 5 bases, with 16 bases remaining between them. Written as DNA, the CDR3 is TGTGCCAGCAGGGAGGAACTGGGGTCAACCGGGGAGCTGTTTTTT. Amino acids: CASREELGSTGELFF.

This clone appeared a few times. The chain couples TRBV5-1 to TRBJ2-1, with a tentative D call TRBD2 (6 bases). Germline V gene lookup returns CDR1 SGHRS and CDR2 YFSETQ. The V gene lost 0 bases and the J gene lost 9 bases, with 13 bases spanning the gap. There are 14 residues in the CDR3. The CDR3 spells CASSLENGRGEQFF. In DNA form, the CDR3 reads TGCGCCAGCAGCTTGGAAAACGGGAGAGGTGAGCAGTTCTTC.

The rearrangement joins TRBV28 to TRBJ2-7, with 10 bases matching TRBD2. CDR3 length: 16 amino acids. Per germline, CDR1 MDHEN and CDR2 SYDVKM. V was clipped by 8 bases and J by 1 base; unmatched bases: 11. CDR3 nucleotides: TGTGCCAGCGGGACCCCTAGCGGGAGCGTTTCCTACGAGCAGTACTTC. Amino acid sequence: CASGTPSGSVSYEQYF. Filled out from reference TRBV28 and TRBJ2-7, the complete variable domain reads DVKVTQSSRYLVKRTGEKVFLECVQDMDHENMFWYRQDPGLGLRLIYFSYDVKMKEKGDIPEGYSVSREKKERFSLILESASTNQTSMYLCASGTPSGSVSYEQYFGPGTRLTVT.

In this sample, this clone turned up a few times. The genes are TRBV15 and TRBJ2-5; D may be TRBD1 (6 bases). Germline CDR1 is LNHNV and CDR2 is YYDKDF (reference sequence). The CDR3 runs to 15 residues. V lost 1 base and J 6 bases, leaving 15 bases between the germline ends. DNA of the CDR3: TGTGCCACCAGCAGAGGGGATGCAGGGGAGAAGACCCAGTACTTC. It codes for CATSRGDAGEKTQYF.

CDR3 residues: CASSDDRGYNEQFF. CDR3 nucleotides: TGTGCCAGCAGCGATGACAGGGGCTACAATGAGCAGTTCTTC. The chain has TRBV11-2 and TRBJ2-1; 8 bases are a match to TRBD1. Trimming at V came to 5 bases and at J to 3 bases, leaving 3 bases not matched to a gene. CDR1 and CDR2 from the germline V gene are SGHAT and FQNNGV. CDR3 size: 14 residues.

This rearrangement joins TRBV7-9 to TRBJ1-1; tentatively, D is TRBD1 (5 bases). CDR1 is SEHNR and CDR2 is FQNEAQ in the germline V gene (reference sequence). The CDR3 runs to 14 residues. The V end lost 2 bases, the J end lost 6 bases, and 13 bases lay between the germline ends. The CDR3 region has the DNA TGTGCCAGCAGCTTATACACCGGGACGGCTGAAGCTTTCTTT. Encoded protein: CASSLYTGTAEAFF.

The chain recombines TRBV10-1 with TRBJ1-1; no firm D call. The V gene lost 2 bases and the J gene lost 11 bases, with 15 bases spanning the gap. Germline V CDR1 and CDR2: WNHNN, SYGVQD (reference sequence). This CDR3 contains 13 residues. The CDR3 DNA sequence: TGCGCCAGCAGTGAGGACGTAGCGTCTATGGCTTTCTTT. Protein product: CASSEDVASMAFF.

The chain uses TRBV9 and TRBJ2-7; D gene unclear. Germline V lookup: CDR1 SGDLS, CDR2 YYNGEE. V shed 0 bases and J shed 5 bases, with 12 bases lying between them. The length of the CDR3 is 14 residues. This chain's CDR3 is CASSVAVSSHEQYF. DNA of the CDR3: TGTGCCAGCAGCGTAGCTGTCAGTTCCCACGAGCAGTACTTC.

The rearrangement joins TRBV18 to TRBJ1-4; D might be TRBD1 (5 bases). Trimming took 4 bases from V and 4 from J, leaving 7 bases between them. Germline V gives CDR1 KGHSH, CDR2 LQKENI. The CDR3 sequence is 13 residues long. The CDR3 DNA reads as TGTGCCAGCTCACGGGACGTTAATGAAAAACTGTTTTTT. Translation: CASSRDVNEKLFF.

This chain connects TRBV2 to TRBJ1-2, with no clear D. Germline-derived CDR1 and CDR2 are SNHLY and FYNNEI. The length of the CDR3 is 11 residues. Trimming removed 5 bases at V and 5 bases at J, with 6 bases between. Here the CDR3 reads CASSSGYGYTF. CDR3 bases: TGTGCCAGCAGTTCAGGTTATGGCTACACCTTC.

The rearrangement links TRBV7-8 to TRBJ2-3; the D gene could be TRBD1 or TRBD2 (5 bases each). Germline V lookup: CDR1 SGHVS, CDR2 FQNEAQ. This CDR3 region has 15 residues. Trimming took 8 bases from V and 2 from J, leaving 17 bases between them. For the CDR3, the DNA is TGTGCCAGCTCAGAGGGGCGGCTATACACAGATACGCAGTATTTT. The encoded protein is CASSEGRLYTDTQYF.

A few counts support this clone. The genes are TRBV7-6 and TRBJ2-2; D is perhaps TRBD2 (6 bases). CDR3 length equals 16 residues. CDR1 and CDR2 (germline): SGHVS, FNYEAQ. V lost 1 base and J 1 base, leaving 10 bases between the germline ends. The CDR3: CASSLDTGENTGELFF. CDR3 nucleotides: TGTGCCAGCAGCTTAGATACGGGGGAGAACACCGGGGAGCTGTTTTTT. The full variable domain, with the rest looked up from reference TRBV7-6 and TRBJ2-2, is GAGVSQSPRYKVTKRGQDVALRCDPISGHVSLYWYRQALGQGPEFLTYFNYEAQQDKSGLPNDRFSAERPEGSISTLTIQRTEQRDSAMYRCASSLDTGENTGELFFGEGSRLTVL.

The J gene is TRBJ2-1, the V gene TRBV10-3; 8 bases align to TRBD2. V lost 8 bases, J lost 4 bases, and 4 bases stayed unmatched. The CDR3 has 13 amino acids. CDR1 and CDR2 (germline): ENHRY, SYGVKD. The CDR3 region is CAILAGGYNEQFF. Written as DNA, the CDR3 is TGTGCCATCCTCGCGGGGGGTTACAATGAGCAGTTCTTC.

This clone has a count of ten or more. The rearrangement joins TRBV5-5 to TRBJ1-1, with D perhaps TRBD1 (5 bases). The CDR3 totals 15 residues. Germline lookup yields CDR1 SGHKS and CDR2 YYEKEE (reference sequence). V dropped 1 base and J dropped 2 bases, with 12 bases sitting between them. CDR3 DNA sequence: TGTGCCAGCAGCTTGAACTGGGACGAAAACACTGAAGCTTTCTTT. It encodes CASSLNWDENTEAFF.